Following are 8 T cell receptor beta chains from one sample sequenced in a study of beta chain features in type 1 diabetes. Expressed TCRB transcripts were sequenced, since all the RNA that had been isolated was reverse transcribed. Sequenced by immunoSEQ multiplex PCR; TCRdb stores in-frame clones only, minus some. The profile shows roughly 400,000 clones, around 15% of them singletons. Source material: naive CD4+ T cells from blood. The receptors here all came from a woman aged 18-29 years in good health.

This chain uses TRBV18 with TRBJ2-1; 7 nucleotides agree with TRBD1. The V and J ends lost 4 bases and 3 bases, in that order; junction bases with no gene match: 0. CDR1 and CDR2 from the germline V gene are KGHSH and LQKENI. The CDR3 runs 13 residues. The CDR3 sequence: CASSRDSYNEQFF. In DNA form, the CDR3 reads TGTGCCAGCTCACGGGACAGCTACAATGAGCAGTTCTTC.

This clone was recorded a few times. The rearrangement uses TRBV4-2 and TRBJ2-7; D is unresolved. This CDR3 is built from 15 residues. The V gene's germline CDR1 is LGHNA and CDR2 YNFKEQ. The ends were cut back, 3 bases at V and 1 base at J, with 13 bases in the middle. The DNA for the CDR3 is TGTGCCAGCAGCCAGGCTACTACTTCTTCCTACGAGCAGTACTTC. Translated, it gives CASSQATTSSYEQYF.

This clone was observed a few times. The chain combines TRBV27 with TRBJ2-5, with 7 nucleotides matching TRBD2. V lost 5 bases to trimming and J lost 1 base; unmatched junction nucleotides: 7. Looked up from germline, CDR1 is MNHEY and CDR2 is SMNVEV (reference sequence). The CDR3 sequence is 15 residues long. This CDR3 reads CASSLPQRGQETQYF. The CDR3 DNA reads TGTGCCAGCAGTCTCCCCCAGCGGGGCCAAGAGACCCAGTACTTC.

The V call is TRBV30, the J call TRBJ1-2; D is perhaps TRBD1 (6 bases). V lost 8 bases and J 1 base, leaving 8 bases between the germline ends. Germline V gene lookup returns CDR1 GTSNPN and CDR2 SVGIG (reference sequence). The CDR3 loop spans 11 amino acids. CDR3 in amino acids: CARGGNYGYTF. CDR3 DNA sequence: TGTGCCAGGGGGGGTAACTATGGCTACACCTTC.

The V gene is TRBV6-6, the J gene TRBJ2-2, with TRBD2 as a possible D gene (5 bases). CDR3 length equals 16 residues. Trimming removed 5 bases from V and 1 base from J, with 14 bases in between. Germline CDR1 is MNHNY and CDR2 is SVGAGI (reference sequence). The CDR3 nucleotides read TGTGCCAGCAGTCTTCGGACTGGAGGGAACACCGGGGAGCTGTTTTTT. As protein: CASSLRTGGNTGELFF.

This chain joins TRBV7-2 and TRBJ2-2, with a possible D match to TRBD2 (5 bases). The CDR3 runs 14 residues. CDR1 SGHTA and CDR2 FQGNSA come from the germline V gene. Trimming took off 6 bases at V and 4 bases at J, with 12 bases between the two ends. In DNA form, the CDR3 reads TGTGCCAGCAGACTCATAGGAGGCACCGGGGAGCTGTTTTTT. The encoded protein is CASRLIGGTGELFF. The full variable domain, with the rest looked up from reference TRBV7-2 and TRBJ2-2, is GAGVSQSPSNKVTEKGKDVELRCDPISGHTALYWYRQSLGQGLEFLIYFQGNSAPDKSGLPSDRFSAERTGGSVSTLTIQRTQQEDSAVYLCASRLIGGTGELFFGEGSRLTVL.

The chain recombines TRBV5-1 with TRBJ1-1; 7 bases are shared with TRBD1. V was clipped by 3 bases and J by 7 bases; unmatched bases: 6. Per germline, CDR1 SGHRS and CDR2 YFSETQ. CDR3 length equals 13 residues. CDR3 amino acids: CASSSWTGNEAFF. DNA for the CDR3: TGCGCCAGCAGCTCGTGGACAGGTAATGAAGCTTTCTTT. The full variable domain, in which reference TRBV5-1 and TRBJ1-1 provide the parts outside the CDR3, is KAGVTQTPRYLIKTRGQQVTLSCSPISGHRSVSWYQQTPGQGLQFLFEYFSETQRNKGNFPGRFSGRQFSNSRSEMNVSTLELGDSALYLCASSSWTGNEAFFGQGTRLTVV.

The chain uses TRBV7-9 and TRBJ2-3; 8 bases match TRBD2. Germline-derived CDR1 and CDR2 are SEHNR and FQNEAQ (reference sequence). The CDR3 consists of 16 residues. The V and J ends lost 5 bases and 0 bases, in that order; junction bases with no gene match: 7. CDR3 loop: CASSHTSGTSTDTQYF. CDR3 coding DNA: TGTGCCAGCAGCCACACTAGCGGAACTAGCACAGATACGCAGTATTTT.